These 13 T cell receptor beta chains originate from one sample sequenced in a study of blood T cells in healthy people across ages. The use of a sample-barcoded 5' primer and a J-beta primer mix characterized a second PCR of roughly 6 to 12 cycles. A single record per CDR3 protein comes from TCRdb applying MiXCR to the 5' RACE reads. The sample lists almost 550,000 distinct CDR3 sequences, under 30% seen once, with roughly 9% in the top ten. These records were also assigned to another study, of T cells of mothers and their children.

Input material: blood. The receptors shown here come from a boy between 10 and 17 years old in good health.

This clonotype was recorded a few times. V is TRBV12-3 or TRBV12-4 and J is TRBJ2-2, with 7 nucleotides matching TRBD2. The V segment lost 7 bases and the J segment 6 bases; nucleotides outside the gene matches: 14. CDR3 size: 16 residues. CDR3: CASTEQASGLSGELFF. The CDR3 region has the DNA TGTGCCAGCACCGAGCAGGCTAGCGGACTATCCGGGGAGCTGTTTTTT.

This chain joins TRBV28 and TRBJ2-3, with 8 bases matching TRBD2. CDR3 length: 18 residues. The ends lost 5 bases at V and 0 bases at J; junction bases unmatched: 13. Germline V CDR1 and CDR2: MDHEN, SYDVKM. CDR3 DNA: TGTGCCAGCAGTCTCGGGATAACTAGCGGACCTAGCACAGATACGCAGTATTTT. The encoded protein is CASSLGITSGPSTDTQYF.

This rearrangement joins TRBV29-1 to TRBJ2-3; no firm D call. Trimming stripped 0 bases from V and 9 bases from J, with 13 bases between. This CDR3 region has 13 residues. Germline V gene lookup returns CDR1 SQVTM and CDR2 ANQGSEA. CDR3 in amino acids: CSVEERTPGTQYF. The CDR3 coding sequence is TGCAGCGTTGAAGAACGGACCCCCGGGACGCAGTATTTT.

This clonotype was counted a few times. CDR3 coding DNA: TGTGCCAGTAGTATAGACGAGGGTACCAATGAGCAGTTCTTC. It yields the protein CASSIDEGTNEQFF. J is TRBJ2-1 and V is TRBV19; D perhaps matches TRBD2 (5 bases). This CDR3 spans 14 amino acids. CDR1 is LNHDA and CDR2 is SQIVND in the germline V gene (reference sequence). Trimming removed 0 bases from V and 6 bases from J, with 9 bases in between.

For the CDR3, the DNA is TGCAGCGTTGAGCGGGCAGATACGCAGTATTTT. Its protein is CSVERADTQYF. The V call is TRBV29-1, the J call TRBJ2-3, with TRBD2 as a possible D gene (5 bases). Looked up from germline, CDR1 is SQVTM and CDR2 is ANQGSEA. The CDR3 contains 11 residues. Trimming took off 3 bases at V and 4 bases at J, with 5 bases between the two ends.

This clonotype has more than one count but fewer than ten. The rearrangement links TRBV7-9 to TRBJ2-1; 10 bases align to TRBD2. This CDR3 spans 16 amino acids. Germline trimming cut 6 bases from V and 7 bases from J; bases unmatched to any gene: 12. In germline, CDR1 is SEHNR, CDR2 FQNEAQ (reference sequence). CDR3: CASSLLAGATGNEQFF. The CDR3, as DNA: TGTGCCAGCAGTTTGCTAGCGGGAGCCACTGGGAATGAGCAGTTCTTC. Full variable domain (missing parts from reference TRBV7-9 and TRBJ2-1): DTGVSQNPRHKITKRGQNVTFRCDPISEHNRLYWYRQTLGQGPEFLTYFQNEAQLEKSRLLSDRFSAERPKGSFSTLEIQRTEQGDSAMYLCASSLLAGATGNEQFFGPGTRLTVL.

This clonotype showed up just a few times. V and J are TRBV7-9 and TRBJ1-1, with no clear D. The length of the CDR3 is 11 residues. From germline, CDR1 is SEHNR and CDR2 FQNEAQ (reference sequence). V was shortened by 4 bases and J by 4 bases, with 4 bases between the two germline ends. In nucleotides, the CDR3 is TGTGCCAGCAGCTCCACCACTGAAGCTTTCTTT. It codes for CASSSTTEAFF.

This clonotype turned up a few times. V usage is TRBV29-1 and J usage is TRBJ1-2; D is unresolved. This CDR3 is 11 amino acids long. CDR1 SQVTM and CDR2 ANQGSEA come from the germline V gene. V was pared by 6 bases and J by 11 bases, with 16 bases between. In nucleotides, the CDR3 is TGCAGCGTGCGCGTCCAGGAAGAATACACCTTC. Translating it yields CSVRVQEEYTF.

Turning to this clonotype: Given the absence of the conserved phenylalanine or tryptophan at the CDR3 end, a read error is likely. The chain carries TRBV7-9 and TRBJ2-1, with TRBD1 matching 10 bases. The trim removed 0 bases at V and 6 bases at J, leaving 2 bases unmatched. The length of the CDR3 is 15 residues. Per germline, CDR1 SEHNR and CDR2 FQNEAQ (reference sequence). The CDR3 DNA follows: TGTGCCAGCAGCTTAGCAGGGACAGGGGTCAATGAGCAGTTCTCC. Encoded protein: CASSLAGTGVNEQFS.

The J gene is TRBJ2-5, the V gene TRBV11-2; D is unresolved. The J call is in doubt because the DNA end fits TRBJ2-1 better. The length of the CDR3 is 12 residues. Germline CDR1 is SGHAT and CDR2 is FQNNGV. The CDR3 sequence is CASSWAGYWQFF. As DNA, the CDR3 is TGTGCCAGCAGCTGGGCTGGTTATTGGCAGTTCTTC.

J is TRBJ2-1 and V is TRBV7-9, with a weak D call TRBD2 (5 bases). From germline, CDR1 is SEHNR and CDR2 FQNEAQ (reference sequence). The CDR3 runs to 17 residues. The V and J ends lost 4 bases and 0 bases respectively, with 16 bases between them. CDR3 sequence reads: CASSSNGGLSSYNEQFF. The CDR3 DNA reads as TGTGCCAGCAGCTCCAATGGCGGGCTGAGCTCCTACAATGAGCAGTTCTTC.

The sample holds a few counts of this clonotype. The V and J genes are TRBV15 and TRBJ1-5; D is unresolved. The CDR3 sequence is 21 residues long. The germline V gene has CDR1 LNHNV and CDR2 YYDKDF (reference sequence). The ends were cut back, 5 bases at V and 0 bases at J, with 29 bases in the middle. The CDR3 here is CATSPTDTANRLFYSNQPQHF. The CDR3 region has the DNA TGTGCCACCAGCCCCACGGATACAGCGAACCGCTTGTTTTATAGCAATCAGCCCCAGCATTTT.

The rearrangement joins TRBV15 to TRBJ2-7; D is unclear. Trimming pared 3 bases from V and 5 bases from J, leaving 8 bases between. Germline V gene data show CDR1 as LNHNV and CDR2 as YYDKDF (reference sequence). The CDR3 covers 12 residues. As DNA, the CDR3 is TGTGCCACCAGCAGTGGCCCCAACGAGCAGTACTTC. Amino acids: CATSSGPNEQYF. Full variable domain (missing parts from reference TRBV15 and TRBJ2-7): DAMVIQNPRYQVTQFGKPVTLSCSQTLNHNVMYWYQQKSSQAPKLLFHYYDKDFNNEADTPDNFQSRRPNTSFCFLDIRSPGLGDTAMYLCATSSGPNEQYFGPGTRLTVT.